This T cell receptor beta chain was identified during a study of OX40 agonist ivuxolimab in advanced cancers. Study outcomes and limitations: Clonal expansion by week 6 occurred in CD4+ and CD8+ blood T cells (at 0.1 to 3.0 mg/kg).

The germline gives CDR1 SNHLY, CDR2 FYNNEI. Trimming took 10 bases from V and 3 from J, leaving 10 bases between them. This CDR3 has 11 amino acids. In regard to this clone: Antigen: not known.

The table came from immunoSEQ multiplex PCR; TCRdb's copy has only in-frame clones and leaves some out. The table records around 80,000 clones, about 87% of them present only once. V is TRBV2 and J is TRBJ2-7; D not resolved. The receptor was derived from an adult with an advanced solid tumor such as melanoma, head and neck, liver or kidney cancer. Source: CD4+ or CD8+ T cells sorted from blood, taken in a trial of the OX40 agonist ivuxolimab. The CDR3 nucleotides read TGTGCCACCAGGAGTGACTACGAGCAGTACTTC. Encoded protein: CATRSDYEQYF.